One T cell receptor beta chain is described in this entry. Its target is not known. The data originate from a study of T cell responses to AZD1222 COVID-19 vaccine. Method: immunoSEQ multiplex PCR; TCRdb's copy keeps in-frame clones and lacks some. The table has more than 150,000 clones, approximately 86% seen once; the top ten hold 0.45% to 0.55%. Study-wide points: Females outnumbered males among donors, who were mostly white British; clonal diversity was possibly underestimated. Only a handful of AZD1222 recipients were seropositive at baseline. Vaccine-related CD4 TCRs covered spike, predominating at 160-218 and 743-854.

The CDR3 runs 14 residues. Germline assignment: CDR1 MNHEY and CDR2 SVGAGI. Trimming pared 8 bases from V and 5 bases from J, leaving 15 bases between. The chain couples TRBV6-5 to TRBJ1-4; perhaps TRBD1 as D (5 bases). The TCR originated in an adult in good health. This specimen was peripheral blood, taken on day 0 of AZD1222 vaccination. This CDR3 is CASASGDVNEKLFF. The CDR3 DNA follows: TGTGCCAGCGCTAGCGGGGACGTGAATGAAAAACTGTTTTTT.